Listed below are T cell receptor beta chains from one sample, sequenced in a study of blood T cell repertoires in COVID-19. The table came from immunoSEQ multiplex PCR; TCRdb's copy has only in-frame clones and leaves some out. The sample lists roughly 180,000 clones, around four fifths occurring once. Source material: PBMCs or T cells enriched from blood (not recorded which). Every receptor here comes from a woman between 45 and 65 years old in a cohort exposed to, infected with or recovered from COVID-19 (not recorded which). The CDR3 runs from the conserved cysteine through the conserved F or W. D genes are given only for firm matches. Not every row has a clone size; where given, it reads once, few, many or a size class.

J: TRBJ2-2; D: TRBD1; size: -; V: TRBV10-1; DNA: TGCGCCAGCAGTCGGACAGGGGGCTCATACGGGGAGCTGTTTTTT; CDR3: CASSRTGGSYGELFF
J: TRBJ2-5; D: -; size: -; V: TRBV27; DNA: TGTGCCAGCAGTTCATCACGGCAAGAGACCCAGTACTTC; CDR3: CASSSSRQETQYF
J: TRBJ2-3; D: TRBD2; size: -; V: TRBV15; DNA: TGTGCCACCAGCCGAATGACTAGCGGGAGCACAGATACGCAGTATTTT; CDR3: CATSRMTSGSTDTQYF
J: TRBJ1-1; D: -; size: -; V: TRBV2; DNA: TGTGCCAGCAAACACCCACAGGGCGTCGGAACTGAAGCTTTCTTT; CDR3: CASKHPQGVGTEAFF
J: TRBJ1-1; D: -; size: -; V: TRBV9; DNA: TGTGCCAGCAGCCCTAACCTCGGGATGGGCGCTGAAGCTTTCTTT; CDR3: CASSPNLGMGAEAFF
J: TRBJ2-7; D: TRBD1; size: -; V: TRBV27; DNA: TGTGCCAGCAGTCTTACCGGGACAGGGTCGTACGAGCAGTACTTC; CDR3: CASSLTGTGSYEQYF
J: TRBJ1-2; D: -; size: -; V: TRBV5-8; DNA: TGTGCCAACCTACCGCGCCTCGGGGGTGGCTACACCTTC; CDR3: CANLPRLGGGYTF
J: TRBJ1-1; D: -; size: -; V: TRBV19; DNA: TGTGCCAGTAGTGGGAGACTGAGGGAACACACTGAAGCTTTCTTT; CDR3: CASSGRLREHTEAFF
J: TRBJ1-1; D: -; size: few; V: TRBV5-1; DNA: TGCGCCAGCAGCTTGGCAGGGAACACTGAAGCTTTCTTT; CDR3: CASSLAGNTEAFF
J: TRBJ2-3; D: TRBD1; size: -; V: TRBV28; DNA: TGTGCCAGCAGTCCGACAGGGATCTCCACAGATACGCAGTATTTT; CDR3: CASSPTGISTDTQYF
J: TRBJ2-1; D: -; size: -; V: TRBV27; DNA: TGTGCCAGCAGTTTAATGGGGCCAGTTGTGGACTACAATGAGCAGTTCTTC; CDR3: CASSLMGPVVDYNEQFF
J: TRBJ1-1; D: -; size: -; V: TRBV23-1; DNA: TGCGCCAGCAGTTCCCTGGCCCGGGAGAGGGACACTGAAGCTTTCTTT; CDR3: CASSSLARERDTEAFF
J: TRBJ1-2; D: -; size: -; V: TRBV9; DNA: TGTGCCAGCAGGGGTGGACAGAACTACACCTTC; CDR3: CASRGGQNYTF
J: TRBJ2-5; D: TRBD1; size: once; V: TRBV7-7; DNA: TGTGCTAGCAGCTCTACAGGGGTGCGGCAGACCCAGTACTTC; CDR3: CASSSTGVRQTQYF
J: TRBJ2-1; D: TRBD2; size: -; V: TRBV19; DNA: TGTGCCAGTACCCATAGAGGAGCGGGAGAGTACAATGAGCAGTTCTTC; CDR3: CASTHRGAGEYNEQFF
J: TRBJ1-1; D: -; size: -; V: TRBV6-5; DNA: TGTGCCAGCACTAACAGCAAGAACACTGAAGCTTTCTTT; CDR3: CASTNSKNTEAFF
J: TRBJ1-6; D: TRBD1; size: once; V: TRBV29-1; DNA: TGCAGCCCTGGGAGAGGGACAGAGGTTTCACCCCTCCACTTT; CDR3: CSPGRGTEVSPLHF
J: TRBJ1-2; D: -; size: -; V: TRBV3-1/TRBV3-2; DNA: TGTGCCAGCAGCCAAGCAGATATCTATGGCTACACCTTC; CDR3: CASSQADIYGYTF
J: TRBJ1-1; D: -; size: once; V: TRBV5-1; DNA: TGCGCCAGCAGCTTGGCCAGAATGAACACTGAAGCTTTCTTT; CDR3: CASSLARMNTEAFF
J: TRBJ2-7; D: -; size: -; V: TRBV28; DNA: TGTGCCAGCAGTAAAAAGACAGGACGGGCCGGCGAGCAGTACTTC; CDR3: CASSKKTGRAGEQYF
J: TRBJ2-2; D: TRBD2; size: -; V: TRBV7-3; DNA: TGTGCCAGCAGCAACCTAGCGGGGGGAAACACCGGGGAGCTGTTTTTT; CDR3: CASSNLAGGNTGELFF
J: TRBJ1-4; D: TRBD1; size: -; V: TRBV28; DNA: TGTGCCAGCAGCCCCGCTGACAGGGTAGGGGAAACTAATGAAAAACTGTTTTTT; CDR3: CASSPADRVGETNEKLFF
J: TRBJ1-5; D: TRBD1; size: -; V: TRBV19; DNA: TGTGCCTCCTCATGGGGGACAGGGGGACATCAGCCCCAGCATTTT; CDR3: CASSWGTGGHQPQHF
J: TRBJ2-1; D: -; size: -; V: TRBV19; DNA: TGTGCCAGTAGTAAGGAGGCCTACAATGAGCAGTTCTTC; CDR3: CASSKEAYNEQFF
J: TRBJ1-1; D: -; size: -; V: TRBV4-1; DNA: TGCGCCAGCAGCCAAGTTAGAAGCGAGGTGGCTGAAGCTTTCTTT; CDR3: CASSQVRSEVAEAFF
J: TRBJ2-5; D: TRBD1; size: -; V: TRBV5-4; DNA: TGTGCCAGCACTGGGGTGACTAACAGGGGGCGGCAAGAGACCCAGTACTTC; CDR3: CASTGVTNRGRQETQYF
J: TRBJ1-3; D: -; size: -; V: TRBV19; DNA: TGTGCCAGTAGTAACTCCGACAGGATTCCTGGAAACACCATATATTTT; CDR3: CASSNSDRIPGNTIYF
J: TRBJ2-2; D: -; size: -; V: TRBV3-1/TRBV3-2; DNA: TGTGCCAGCAGCCCCCTACGCGGGGAAGCCGGGGAGCTGTTTTTT; CDR3: CASSPLRGEAGELFF
J: TRBJ2-3; D: -; size: -; V: TRBV28; DNA: TGTGCCAGCGGACTAGGACAGCCAGATACGCAGTATTTT; CDR3: CASGLGQPDTQYF
J: TRBJ2-7; D: -; size: -; V: TRBV18; DNA: TGTGCCAGCTCACGAGGCGGAGGGGCCTACGAGCAGTACTTC; CDR3: CASSRGGGAYEQYF
J: TRBJ2-1; D: TRBD2; size: -; V: TRBV30; DNA: TGTGCCTGGAAGATACTAGCGGGGCCACACAATGAGCAGTTCTTC; CDR3: CAWKILAGPHNEQFF
J: TRBJ2-1; D: TRBD2; size: few; V: TRBV3-1/TRBV3-2; DNA: TGTGCCAGCAGCCACTTGGGACTAGCGGGAGATGGGTACAATGAGCAGTTCTTC; CDR3: CASSHLGLAGDGYNEQFF
J: TRBJ1-2; D: -; size: -; V: TRBV7-9; DNA: TGTGCCAGCAGCTTTCAACAGGGAAGGGATGGCTACACCTTC; CDR3: CASSFQQGRDGYTF
J: TRBJ2-5; D: -; size: -; V: TRBV18; DNA: TGTGCCAGCTCACCGCTTAACAAAGAGACCCAGTACTTC; CDR3: CASSPLNKETQYF
J: TRBJ2-7; D: TRBD2; size: -; V: TRBV3-1/TRBV3-2; DNA: TGTGCCAGCAGCCAAGAGGTCAGCGGGAGGGGCGAGCAGTACTTC; CDR3: CASSQEVSGRGEQYF
J: TRBJ1-1; D: -; size: -; V: TRBV29-1; DNA: TGCAGCTCGTGGTCATGGGCCACTGAAGCTTTCTTT; CDR3: CSSWSWATEAFF
J: TRBJ2-1; D: TRBD2; size: -; V: TRBV20-1; DNA: TGCAGTGCTAGGACTAGCTATGAGCAGTTCTTC; CDR3: CSARTSYEQFF
J: TRBJ2-7; D: -; size: -; V: TRBV7-9; DNA: TGTGCCAGCAGCTTCGGCGGCTCCTACGAGCAGTACTTC; CDR3: CASSFGGSYEQYF
J: TRBJ2-1; D: TRBD1; size: -; V: TRBV4-2; DNA: TGTGCCAGCAGCCAAGGACAGGGGCCCTACAATGAGCAGTTCTTC; CDR3: CASSQGQGPYNEQFF